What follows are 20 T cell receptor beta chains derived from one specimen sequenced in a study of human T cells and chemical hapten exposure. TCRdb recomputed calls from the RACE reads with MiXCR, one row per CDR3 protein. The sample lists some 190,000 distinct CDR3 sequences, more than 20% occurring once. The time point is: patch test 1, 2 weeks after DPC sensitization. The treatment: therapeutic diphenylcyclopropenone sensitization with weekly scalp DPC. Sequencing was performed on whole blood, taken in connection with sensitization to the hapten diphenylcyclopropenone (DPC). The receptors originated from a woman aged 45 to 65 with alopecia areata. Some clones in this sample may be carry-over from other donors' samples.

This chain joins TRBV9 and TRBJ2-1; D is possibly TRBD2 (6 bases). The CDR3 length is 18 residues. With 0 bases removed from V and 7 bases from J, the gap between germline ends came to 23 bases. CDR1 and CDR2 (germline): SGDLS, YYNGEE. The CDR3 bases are TGTGCCAGCAGCGTAGATCTAGACGGGAGTCACTTAAGTAATGAGCAGTTCTTC. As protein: CASSVDLDGSHLSNEQFF.

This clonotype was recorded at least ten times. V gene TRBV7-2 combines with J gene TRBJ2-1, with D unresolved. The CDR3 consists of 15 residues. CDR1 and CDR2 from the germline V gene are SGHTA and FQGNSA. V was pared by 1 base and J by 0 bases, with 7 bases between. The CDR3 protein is CASSLESASYNEQFF. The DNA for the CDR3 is TGTGCCAGCAGCTTAGAAAGCGCCTCCTACAATGAGCAGTTCTTC.

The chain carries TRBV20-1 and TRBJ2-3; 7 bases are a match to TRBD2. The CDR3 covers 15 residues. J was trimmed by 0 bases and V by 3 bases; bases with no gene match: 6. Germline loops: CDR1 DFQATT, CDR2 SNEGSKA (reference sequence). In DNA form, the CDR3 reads TGCAGTGCTAGCCCAGCGGGACTTAGCACAGATACGCAGTATTTT. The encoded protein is CSASPAGLSTDTQYF.

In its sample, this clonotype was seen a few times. CDR3 nucleotide sequence: TGTGCCAGCAGCTTATCCGGGCCCCTACCCTACGAGCAGTACTTC. This gives the protein CASSLSGPLPYEQYF. This sequence joins TRBV11-2 and TRBJ2-7; no firm D call. Trimming took 2 bases from V and 2 from J, leaving 13 bases between them. This CDR3 is built from 15 residues. The germline CDR1 and CDR2 sequences are SGHAT and FQNNGV.

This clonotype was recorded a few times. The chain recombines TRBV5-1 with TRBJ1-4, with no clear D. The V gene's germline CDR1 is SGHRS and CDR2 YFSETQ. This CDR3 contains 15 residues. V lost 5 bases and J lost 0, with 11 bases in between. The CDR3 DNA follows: TGCGCCAGCAGAGTAACAGCTGCAACTAATGAAAAACTGTTTTTT. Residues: CASRVTAATNEKLFF.

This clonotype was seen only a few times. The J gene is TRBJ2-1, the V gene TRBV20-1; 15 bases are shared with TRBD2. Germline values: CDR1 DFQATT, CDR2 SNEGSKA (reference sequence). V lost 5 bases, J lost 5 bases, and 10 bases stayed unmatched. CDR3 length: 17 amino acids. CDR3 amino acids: CSARGLAGGGVDNEQFF. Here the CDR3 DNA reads TGCAGTGCTCGTGGACTAGCGGGAGGGGGGGTGGACAATGAGCAGTTCTTC.

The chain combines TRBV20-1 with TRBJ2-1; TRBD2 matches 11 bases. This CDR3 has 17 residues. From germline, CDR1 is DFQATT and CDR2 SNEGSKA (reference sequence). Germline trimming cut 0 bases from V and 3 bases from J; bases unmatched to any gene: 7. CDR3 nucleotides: TGCAGTGCTAGAGAGAGGGCTAGCGGGAGGTTCTACAATGAGCAGTTCTTC. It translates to CSARERASGRFYNEQFF.

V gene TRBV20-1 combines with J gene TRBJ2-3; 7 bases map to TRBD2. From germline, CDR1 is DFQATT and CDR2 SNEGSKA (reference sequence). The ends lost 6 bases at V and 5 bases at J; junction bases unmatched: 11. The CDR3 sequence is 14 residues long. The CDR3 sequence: CSARRLAVGDTQYF. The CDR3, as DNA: TGCAGTGCCAGACGGCTAGCGGTTGGAGATACGCAGTATTTT.

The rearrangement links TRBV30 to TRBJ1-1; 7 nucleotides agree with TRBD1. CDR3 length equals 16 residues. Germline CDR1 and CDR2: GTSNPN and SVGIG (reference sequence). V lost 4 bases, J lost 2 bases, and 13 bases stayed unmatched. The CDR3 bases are TGTGCCTGGAACCGGGGACAGCCCTCATCCAACACTGAAGCTTTCTTT. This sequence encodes CAWNRGQPSSNTEAFF.

The CDR3 protein is CAISELADGNEQFF. CDR3 nucleotides: TGTGCCATCAGTGAGCTAGCGGATGGGAATGAGCAGTTCTTC. The chain couples TRBV10-3 to TRBJ2-1; 7 nucleotides line up with TRBD2. There are 14 residues in the CDR3. The trim removed 2 bases at V and 7 bases at J, leaving 5 bases unmatched. CDR1 and CDR2 from the germline V gene are ENHRY and SYGVKD.

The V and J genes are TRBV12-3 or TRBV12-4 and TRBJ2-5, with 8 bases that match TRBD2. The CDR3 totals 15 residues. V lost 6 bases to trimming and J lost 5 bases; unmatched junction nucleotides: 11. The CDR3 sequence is CASSSIAGRMETQYF. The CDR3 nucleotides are TGTGCCAGCAGCTCCATAGCGGGAAGGATGGAGACCCAGTACTTC.

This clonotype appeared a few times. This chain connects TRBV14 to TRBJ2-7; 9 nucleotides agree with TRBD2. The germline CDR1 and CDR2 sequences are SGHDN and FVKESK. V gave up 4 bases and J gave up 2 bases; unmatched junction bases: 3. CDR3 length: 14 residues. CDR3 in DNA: TGTGCCAGCAGCCGGCTAGCGGGGACCTACGAGCAGTACTTC. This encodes CASSRLAGTYEQYF.

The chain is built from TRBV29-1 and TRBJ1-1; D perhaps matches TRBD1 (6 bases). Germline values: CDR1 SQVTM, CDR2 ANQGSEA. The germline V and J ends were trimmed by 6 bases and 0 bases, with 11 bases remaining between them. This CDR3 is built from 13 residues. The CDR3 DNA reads TGCAGCGTGGACAGAACGATGAACACTGAAGCTTTCTTT. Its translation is CSVDRTMNTEAFF.

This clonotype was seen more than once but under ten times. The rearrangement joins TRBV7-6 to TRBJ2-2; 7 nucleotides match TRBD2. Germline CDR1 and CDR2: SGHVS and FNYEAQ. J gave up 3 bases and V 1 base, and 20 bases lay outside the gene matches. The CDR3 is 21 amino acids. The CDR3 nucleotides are TGTGCCAGCAGCTTAGATCGTGCCCCCCTTGGGCGGGAGAGGGACACCGGGGAGCTGTTTTTT. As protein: CASSLDRAPLGRERDTGELFF.

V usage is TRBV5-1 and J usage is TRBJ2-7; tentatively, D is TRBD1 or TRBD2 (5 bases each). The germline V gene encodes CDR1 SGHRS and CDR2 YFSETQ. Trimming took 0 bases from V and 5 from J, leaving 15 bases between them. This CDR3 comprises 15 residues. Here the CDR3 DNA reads TGCGCCAGCAGCTTGGCAGCGGACAATATCGACGAGCAGTACTTC. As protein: CASSLAADNIDEQYF.

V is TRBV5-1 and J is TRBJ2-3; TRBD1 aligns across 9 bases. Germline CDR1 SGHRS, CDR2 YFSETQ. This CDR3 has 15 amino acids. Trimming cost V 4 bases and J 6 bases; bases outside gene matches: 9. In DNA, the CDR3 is TGCGCCAGCAGCGAGGACAGGGGCACCCATGATACGCAGTATTTT. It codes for CASSEDRGTHDTQYF.

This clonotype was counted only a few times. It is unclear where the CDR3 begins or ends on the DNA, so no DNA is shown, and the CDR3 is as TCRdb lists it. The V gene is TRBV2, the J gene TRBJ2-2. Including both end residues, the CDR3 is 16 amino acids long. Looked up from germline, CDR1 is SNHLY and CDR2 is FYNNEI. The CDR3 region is CASSTSLGVGTGELFF.

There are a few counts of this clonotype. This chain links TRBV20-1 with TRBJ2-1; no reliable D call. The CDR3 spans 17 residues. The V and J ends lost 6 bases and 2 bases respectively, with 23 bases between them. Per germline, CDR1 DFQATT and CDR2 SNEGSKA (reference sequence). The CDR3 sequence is CSAPTGLRRSTYNEQFF. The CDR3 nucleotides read TGCAGTGCCCCGACCGGATTGCGACGGAGTACCTACAATGAGCAGTTCTTC.

CDR3 sequence reads: CASSLRASSNQPQHF. The CDR3 region has the DNA TGTGCCAGCAGCTTAAGGGCTTCGAGCAATCAGCCCCAGCATTTT. The chain links TRBV7-3 to TRBJ1-5; D gene unclear. This CDR3 contains 15 residues. Germline loops: CDR1 SGHTA, CDR2 FQGTGA. The V gene lost 1 base and the J gene lost 1 base, with 8 bases spanning the gap.

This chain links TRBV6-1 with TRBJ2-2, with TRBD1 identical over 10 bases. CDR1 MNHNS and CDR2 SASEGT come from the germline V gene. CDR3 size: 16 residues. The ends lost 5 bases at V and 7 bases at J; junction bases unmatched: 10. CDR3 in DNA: TGTGCCAGCAGTATTAGGGGGACAGGGGTGATCGGGGAGCTGTTTTTT. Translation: CASSIRGTGVIGELFF.